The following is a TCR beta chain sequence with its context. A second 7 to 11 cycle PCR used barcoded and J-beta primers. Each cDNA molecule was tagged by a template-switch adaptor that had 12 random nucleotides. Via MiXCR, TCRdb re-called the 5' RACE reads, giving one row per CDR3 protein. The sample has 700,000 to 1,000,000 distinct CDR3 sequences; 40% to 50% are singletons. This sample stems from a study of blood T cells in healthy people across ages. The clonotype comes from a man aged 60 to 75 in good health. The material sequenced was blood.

CDR3 loop: CASSLGSPTEAFF. The CDR3 coding sequence is TGTGCCAGCAGCTTAGGATCCCCCACTGAAGCTTTCTTT. The rearrangement uses TRBV7-8 and TRBJ1-1; D not resolved. Trimming stripped 1 base from V and 4 bases from J, with 7 bases between. CDR3 length: 13 amino acids. CDR1 is SGHVS, CDR2 FQNEAQ, per germline.